This T cell receptor (beta chain) is from a study of T cell changes during pregnancy in multiple sclerosis. Germline lookup yields CDR1 SGHRS and CDR2 YFSETQ. The CDR3 sequence is 14 residues long. Trimming took 4 bases from V and 3 from J; bases not matched to a gene: 4. Some clones are missing from TCRdb's copy, which holds only in-frame ones; the method was immunoSEQ multiplex PCR. The repertoire holds approximately 94,000 clones, with roughly 90% as singletons. The chain carries TRBV5-1 and TRBJ2-5; 9 bases agree with TRBD1. This sequence was found in a female donor with multiple sclerosis, enrolled in a pregnancy study. Source: peripheral blood, taken after pregnancy. The CDR3 DNA sequence: TGCGCCAGCAGCCCCGGGACAGGGAAAGAGACCCAGTACTTC. Its protein is CASSPGTGKETQYF.